These T cell receptor beta chains were read from a single sample in a study of cytomegalovirus exposure and HLA in healthy donors. Data came from immunoSEQ multiplex PCR; TCRdb stores just in-frame clones and leaves some out. The sample has about 120,000 clones; approximately 72% are singletons. Sequenced input: PBMCs. The receptors stem from a man between 60 and 75 years old in good health and CMV-seropositive. Each CDR3 is given with its conserved first and last residue. The D gene is left open where the match is weak. The size field is filled for only some rows; it gives once, few, many or a size class.

length | size | J | D | V | CDR3 | DNA
11 | NA | TRBJ1-1 | NA | TRBV5-6 | CASSLSTEAFF | TGTGCCAGCAGCTTATCAACTGAAGCTTTCTTT
15 | NA | TRBJ2-7 | NA | TRBV19 | CASSLTQGSRYEQYF | TGTGCCAGTAGCCTGACACAGGGTAGTAGGTACGAGCAGTACTTC
14 | NA | TRBJ2-3 | TRBD2 | TRBV5-1 | CASHRGEITDTQYF | TGCGCCAGCCACCGGGGGGAGATCACAGATACGCAGTATTTT
17 | NA | TRBJ2-3 | TRBD2 | TRBV2 | CASRRATSGSITDTQYF | TGTGCCAGCAGGCGGGCGACTAGCGGGAGTATAACAGATACGCAGTATTTT
17 | NA | TRBJ1-2 | NA | TRBV21-1 | CASSNVLRDAGDYGYTF | TGTGCCAGCAGCAATGTCCTTCGGGACGCGGGGGACTATGGCTACACCTTC
14 | NA | TRBJ1-1 | NA | TRBV13 | CASSSTGRNTEAFF | TGTGCCAGCAGCTCGACAGGACGGAACACTGAAGCTTTCTTT
16 | NA | TRBJ2-2 | TRBD2 | TRBV5-4 | CASSQTSGRAPGELFF | TGTGCCAGCAGCCAGACTAGCGGGAGGGCCCCCGGGGAGCTGTTTTTT
14 | NA | TRBJ1-3 | NA | TRBV27 | CASSLRGSGNTIYF | TGTGCCAGCAGTTTAAGAGGCTCTGGAAACACCATATATTTT
15 | NA | TRBJ1-1 | NA | TRBV19 | CASSPRPDRGTEAFF | TGTGCCAGTAGTCCCCGGCCAGATAGGGGCACTGAAGCTTTCTTT
14 | NA | TRBJ1-2 | TRBD1 | TRBV2 | CASSGQGINYGYTF | TGTGCCAGCAGTGGACAGGGGATTAACTATGGCTACACCTTC
15 | NA | TRBJ1-1 | NA | TRBV6-1 | CASSEDQGWNTEAFF | TGTGCCAGCAGTGAAGATCAGGGATGGAACACTGAAGCTTTCTTT
17 | NA | TRBJ1-5 | NA | TRBV18 | CASSLYTTGYSNQPQHF | TGTGCCAGCTCGCTTTATACAACGGGGTATAGCAATCAGCCCCAGCATTTT
13 | NA | TRBJ2-1 | NA | TRBV7-2 | CASSSPGFNEQFF | TGTGCCAGCAGCTCTCCAGGGTTCAATGAGCAGTTCTTC
15 | NA | TRBJ2-1 | TRBD2 | TRBV28 | CASSLVSGMDNEQFF | TGTGCCAGCAGTTTAGTTAGCGGGATGGACAATGAGCAGTTCTTC
14 | NA | TRBJ1-5 | NA | TRBV18 | CASSPGAAVEPQHF | TGTGCCAGCTCACCAGGGGCCGCTGTAGAGCCCCAGCATTTT
17 | NA | TRBJ1-6 | NA | TRBV25-1 | CASSEFLGVRGDSPLHF | TGTGCCAGCAGTGAATTCTTAGGGGTCCGGGGGGATTCACCCCTCCACTTT
14 | NA | TRBJ1-2 | TRBD1 | TRBV19 | CASSPGDSHYGYTF | TGTGCCAGTAGTCCGGGGGACAGTCATTATGGCTACACCTTC
15 | once | TRBJ2-3 | TRBD1 | TRBV7-9 | CASSVPGQGAGTQYF | TGTGCCAGCAGCGTACCGGGACAGGGGGCGGGTACGCAGTATTTT
14 | NA | TRBJ2-2 | NA | TRBV27 | CASSFRALIGELFF | TGTGCCAGCAGTTTCAGGGCTTTGATCGGGGAGCTGTTTTTT
13 | once | TRBJ2-7 | TRBD1 | TRBV29-1 | CSVGGTGSYEQYF | TGCAGCGTTGGAGGGACAGGGTCCTACGAGCAGTACTTC
14 | few | TRBJ2-7 | NA | TRBV6-6 | CASSYGTLNYEQYF | TGTGCCAGCAGTTACGGGACTTTGAACTACGAGCAGTACTTC
14 | few | TRBJ1-4 | NA | TRBV19 | CASSKDWTDEKLFF | TGTGCCAGTAGTAAGGATTGGACAGATGAAAAACTGTTTTTT
16 | NA | TRBJ2-7 | TRBD1 | TRBV4-1 | CASSQENRGLVDEQYF | TGCGCCAGCAGCCAAGAAAACAGGGGCCTCGTGGACGAGCAGTACTTC
14 | NA | TRBJ1-1 | NA | TRBV5-5 | CASSALGTTAEAFF | TGTGCCAGCAGCGCTCTAGGGACAACCGCTGAAGCTTTCTTT
16 | NA | TRBJ2-3 | TRBD2 | TRBV7-3 | CASSLGTSGITDTQYF | TGTGCCAGCAGCTTAGGCACTAGCGGGATTACAGATACGCAGTATTTT
13 | NA | TRBJ1-1 | NA | TRBV7-9 | CASSLDMNTEAFF | TGTGCCAGCAGCCTCGACATGAACACTGAAGCTTTCTTT
13 | NA | TRBJ1-1 | TRBD1 | TRBV5-6 | CASSFAGTVEAFF | TGTGCCAGCAGCTTTGCCGGGACAGTTGAAGCTTTCTTT
17 | NA | TRBJ1-5 | TRBD1 | TRBV27 | CASIATGVPSSNQPQHF | TGTGCCAGCATAGCTACAGGGGTGCCGTCGAGCAATCAGCCCCAGCATTTT
15 | few | TRBJ2-2 | TRBD1 | TRBV6-1 | CARGTGGIPTGELFF | TGTGCCAGGGGGACAGGGGGGATTCCCACCGGGGAGCTGTTTTTT